Shown below are 19 T cell receptor beta chains from a single sample sequenced in a study of shared clonotypes between healthy human individuals. The repertoire was sequenced with immunoSEQ multiplex PCR; TCRdb's copy has only in-frame clones and lacks some. The profile shows about 2 million clones, 85% to 95% of them singletons. Sequencing input: naive CD4+ T cells sorted from blood. Subset here: CD45RA+ positively selected. These receptors were taken from a man aged 18 to 29 in good health.

The genes are TRBV10-2 and TRBJ1-1; 9 positions match TRBD1. The length of the CDR3 is 14 residues. The V gene end was trimmed by 3 bases and the J gene end by 8 bases; junction bases not matched to a gene: 7. CDR1 WSHSY and CDR2 SAAADI come from the germline V gene. The CDR3, as DNA: TGCGCCAGCAGTGAAAACACAGGGGGCGGAGAAGCTTTCTTT. It yields the protein CASSENTGGGEAFF.

The chain recombines TRBV5-1 with TRBJ2-7; tentative D call: TRBD1 (5 bases). Trimming removed 4 bases from V and 5 bases from J, with 13 bases in between. The CDR3 spans 13 residues. Germline V gene sequence: CDR1 SGHRS, CDR2 YFSETQ. CDR3 in DNA: TGCGCCAGCAGCCCTAGGGGTATCGACGAGCAGTACTTC. The encoded protein is CASSPRGIDEQYF.

J is TRBJ1-6 and V is TRBV7-9; no definite D call. Per germline, CDR1 SEHNR and CDR2 FQNEAQ (reference sequence). This CDR3 contains 15 residues. The V and J ends lost 4 bases and 9 bases respectively, with 16 bases between them. The CDR3 here is CASSSPGRGGSPLHF. Written as DNA, the CDR3 is TGTGCCAGCAGCTCTCCTGGACGGGGAGGTTCACCCCTCCACTTT.

J is TRBJ1-1 and V is TRBV5-4; 8 bases fit TRBD1. Germline CDR1 and CDR2: SGHNT and YYREEE (reference sequence). V dropped 4 bases and J dropped 0; count of bases not matched to a gene: 2. The CDR3 has 14 amino acids. Here the CDR3 DNA reads TGTGCCAGCAGCCCGGACAGGGTGAACACTGAAGCTTTCTTT. Translation gives CASSPDRVNTEAFF.

The chain couples TRBV30 to TRBJ1-4; D gene unclear. The CDR3 sequence is 17 residues long. Trimming cost V 1 base and J 7 bases, with 22 bases left between them. CDR1 and CDR2 (germline): GTSNPN, SVGIG (reference sequence). CDR3 nucleotides: TGTGCCTGGAGTGAGAGCCGGTCGAGGACGTGGGGTGAAAAACTGTTTTTT. Its protein is CAWSESRSRTWGEKLFF.

The chain employs TRBV27 and TRBJ1-1; tentatively, D is TRBD1 (5 bases). Germline assignment: CDR1 MNHEY and CDR2 SMNVEV (reference sequence). The CDR3 is 14 amino acids. V shed 6 bases and J shed 1 base, with 12 bases lying between them. The CDR3 nucleotides are TGTGCCAGCAGGGGACCTGGGTGGAACACTGAAGCTTTCTTT. Its translation: CASRGPGWNTEAFF.

CDR3 loop: CASSLYKFSGANVLTF. CDR3 in DNA: TGTGCCAGCAGCTTGTATAAGTTCTCTGGGGCCAACGTCCTGACTTTC. The V call is TRBV5-4, the J call TRBJ2-6; D remains unclear. V lost 1 base, J lost 0 bases, and 8 bases lay in between. The germline V gene encodes CDR1 SGHNT and CDR2 YYREEE (reference sequence). CDR3 length: 16 amino acids.

This sequence joins TRBV19 and TRBJ2-2; 9 bases fit TRBD1. V shed 1 base, J shed 7 bases, and the junction held 7 bases outside the gene matches. CDR1 LNHDA and CDR2 SQIVND come from the germline V gene (reference sequence). The length of the CDR3 is 16 residues. This chain's CDR3 is CASSIAGQGIGGELFF. For the CDR3, the DNA is TGTGCCAGTAGTATAGCGGGACAGGGTATCGGCGGGGAGCTGTTTTTT. Full variable domain (rest looked up from reference TRBV19 and TRBJ2-2): DGGITQSPKYLFRKEGQNVTLSCEQNLNHDAMYWYRQDPGQGLRLIYYSQIVNDFQKGDIAEGYSVSREKKESFPLTVTSAQKNPTAFYLCASSIAGQGIGGELFFGEGSRLTVL.

Points on this clone: Distinct nucleotide sequences in the sample also encode this CDR3. This chain uses TRBV6-1 with TRBJ1-5; D uncertain. Trimming stripped 3 bases from V and 6 bases from J, with 6 bases between. The CDR3 length is 12 residues. Germline V CDR1 and CDR2: MNHNS, SASEGT. CDR3 in DNA: TGTGCCAGCAGTGAGAAGGGTCAGCCCCAGCATTTT. Residues: CASSEKGQPQHF.

This rearrangement joins TRBV7-9 to TRBJ1-1; D call uncertain. Germline V CDR1 and CDR2: SEHNR, FQNEAQ (reference sequence). CDR3 length: 15 amino acids. V dropped 3 bases and J dropped 0 bases, with 11 bases sitting between them. In DNA form, the CDR3 reads TGTGCCAGCAGCTTCCACACCCTGATGAACACTGAAGCTTTCTTT. This gives the protein CASSFHTLMNTEAFF.

The rearrangement joins TRBV6-5 to TRBJ1-1; no definite D call. Germline V lookup: CDR1 MNHEY, CDR2 SVGAGI. This CDR3 comprises 14 residues. V was cut by 5 bases and J by 5 bases, with 15 bases left in between. CDR3 sequence: CASSEIEGGTEAFF. For the CDR3, the DNA is TGTGCCAGCAGTGAGATCGAGGGAGGGACTGAAGCTTTCTTT.

This clone has a single count. This rearrangement joins TRBV21-1 to TRBJ2-1; the D call TRBD2 from the table was never checked on the DNA. TRBV21-1 counts as a pseudogene. CDR3 length equals 17 residues. The CDR3 loop is CASRNRVIAGGINEQFF. The DNA of the CDR3 is TGTGCCAGCAGAAATCGGGTGATAGCGGGAGGGATCAATGAGCAGTTCTTC.

To note about this clone: Additional DNA sequences in this sample encode the identical CDR3. The V and J genes are TRBV10-1 and TRBJ2-7; TRBD1 agrees at 8 bases. The germline CDR1 and CDR2 sequences are WNHNN and SYGVQD (reference sequence). With 0 bases clipped from V and 2 bases from J, the junction kept 3 bases outside the gene matches. This CDR3 has 15 amino acids. CDR3: CASSESGDRTYEQYF. In DNA, the CDR3 is TGCGCCAGCAGTGAGTCTGGGGACAGGACCTACGAGCAGTACTTC.

The chain carries TRBV6-5 and TRBJ1-2, with 8 bases aligning to TRBD1. CDR3 length: 14 residues. Trimming at V came to 6 bases and at J to 4 bases, leaving 7 bases not matched to a gene. CDR1 and CDR2 (germline): MNHEY, SVGAGI. This CDR3 is CASSRWDRPYGYTF. The CDR3 nucleotides read TGTGCCAGCAGCCGCTGGGACAGGCCCTATGGCTACACCTTC.

This clone was seen a single time. CDR3 loop: CASSLFLQGYEQYF. The DNA of the CDR3 is TGTGCCAGCAGTTTATTTCTACAGGGCTACGAGCAGTACTTC. The chain is built from TRBV27 and TRBJ2-7; D is perhaps TRBD1 (6 bases). V was shortened by 1 base and J by 3 bases, with 10 bases between the two germline ends. From germline, CDR1 is MNHEY and CDR2 SMNVEV (reference sequence). The CDR3 has 14 amino acids.

The gene calls are TRBV5-6 and TRBJ1-5; D unresolved. The CDR3 is made up of 13 amino acids. V was trimmed by 2 bases and J by 6 bases, leaving 9 bases between them. In germline, CDR1 is SGHDT, CDR2 YYEEEE. CDR3 sequence (DNA): TGTGCCAGCAGCTTAGATGAGGCTCAGCCCCAGCATTTT. Its protein product is CASSLDEAQPQHF.

This clone has more than one count but fewer than ten. The chain has TRBV9 and TRBJ1-5, with D possibly being TRBD1 (6 bases). The V end lost 0 bases, the J end lost 6 bases, and 10 bases lay between the germline ends. Germline CDR1 and CDR2: SGDLS and YYNGEE. This CDR3 region has 14 residues. The CDR3 here is CASSVGAGVQPQHF. The CDR3 DNA sequence: TGTGCCAGCAGCGTAGGGGCAGGGGTTCAGCCCCAGCATTTT. Drawing the rest from reference TRBV9 and TRBJ1-5, the complete variable domain is DSGVTQTPKHLITATGQRVTLRCSPRSGDLSVYWYQQSLDQGLQFLIQYYNGEERAKGNILERFSAQQFPDLHSELNLSSLELGDSALYFCASSVGAGVQPQHFGDGTRLSIL.

This chain joins TRBV28 and TRBJ2-7; 7 nucleotides match TRBD1. In germline, CDR1 is MDHEN, CDR2 SYDVKM. The CDR3 runs 16 residues. Germline trimming cut 2 bases from V and 4 bases from J; bases unmatched to any gene: 11. DNA for the CDR3: TGTGCCAGCAGTTTACCCCGGACAGGACTCATTTACGAGCAGTACTTC. Translation: CASSLPRTGLIYEQYF. The full variable domain, in which reference TRBV28 and TRBJ2-7 provide the parts outside the CDR3, is DVKVTQSSRYLVKRTGEKVFLECVQDMDHENMFWYRQDPGLGLRLIYFSYDVKMKEKGDIPEGYSVSREKKERFSLILESASTNQTSMYLCASSLPRTGLIYEQYFGPGTRLTVT.

The chain couples TRBV7-2 to TRBJ2-3, with D uncertain. Germline assignment: CDR1 SGHTA and CDR2 FQGNSA. V was pared by 6 bases and J by 2 bases, with 12 bases between. The CDR3 spans 14 residues. CDR3 DNA: TGTGCCAGCAGATATGGACCCCTCACAGATACGCAGTATTTT. It translates to CASRYGPLTDTQYF.